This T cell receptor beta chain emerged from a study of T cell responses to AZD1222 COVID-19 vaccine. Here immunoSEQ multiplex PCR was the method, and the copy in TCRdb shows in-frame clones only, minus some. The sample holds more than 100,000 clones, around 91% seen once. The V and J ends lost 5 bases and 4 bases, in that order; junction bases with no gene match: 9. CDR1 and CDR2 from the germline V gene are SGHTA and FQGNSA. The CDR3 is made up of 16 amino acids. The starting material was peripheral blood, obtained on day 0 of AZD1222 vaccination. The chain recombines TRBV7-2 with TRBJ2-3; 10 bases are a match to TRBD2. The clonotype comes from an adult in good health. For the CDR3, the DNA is TGTGCCAGCAGCCCACATCTAGCGGGAGACCCAGATACGCAGTATTTT. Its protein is CASSPHLAGDPDTQYF.